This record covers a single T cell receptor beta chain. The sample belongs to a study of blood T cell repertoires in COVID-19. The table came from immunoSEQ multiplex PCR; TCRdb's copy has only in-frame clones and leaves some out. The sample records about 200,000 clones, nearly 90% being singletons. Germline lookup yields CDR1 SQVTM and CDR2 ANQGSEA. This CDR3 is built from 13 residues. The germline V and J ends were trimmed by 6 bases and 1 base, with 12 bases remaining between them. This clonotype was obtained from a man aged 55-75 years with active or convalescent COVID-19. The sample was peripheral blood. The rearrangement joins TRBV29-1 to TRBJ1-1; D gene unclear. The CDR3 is CSVPGMPNTEAFF. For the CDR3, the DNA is TGCAGCGTCCCCGGTATGCCGAACACTGAAGCTTTCTTT.